A selection of T cell receptor beta chains follows, all from one sample in a study of cytomegalovirus exposure and HLA in healthy donors. Produced via immunoSEQ multiplex PCR; TCRdb's table is partial and in-frame only. Here the sample spans 150,000 to 180,000 clones, roughly three quarters being singletons. Sequencing was carried out using PBMCs. The source of these receptors is a man aged 30-40 years in good health and CMV-seropositive. Each CDR3 is given with its conserved first and last residue. A D gene is named only where the DNA matches it firmly. Some rows mark clone size as missing; the rest say once, few, many or name a class of expanded clone.

J gene,clone size,V gene,D gene,CDR3 protein,CDR3 DNA
TRBJ2-1,NA,TRBV11-3,NA,CASSLNRDNEQFF,TGTGCCAGCAGCCTAAACAGGGACAATGAGCAGTTCTTC
TRBJ2-2,NA,TRBV4-2,NA,CASSQEAPRGQADTGELFF,TGTGCCAGCAGCCAAGAGGCCCCTCGGGGTCAGGCCGACACCGGGGAGCTGTTTTTT
TRBJ2-3,NA,TRBV13,TRBD2,CASSPQTSGRAGLGDTQYF,TGTGCCAGCAGCCCCCAAACTAGCGGGAGGGCCGGGCTAGGAGATACGCAGTATTTT
TRBJ2-5,NA,TRBV5-1,TRBD2,CASNPSGREETQYF,TGCGCCAGCAACCCCAGCGGGAGAGAAGAGACCCAGTACTTC
TRBJ2-7,few,TRBV28,NA,CASSFGGPDEQYF,TGTGCCAGCAGTTTCGGGGGGCCCGACGAGCAGTACTTC
TRBJ1-1,once,TRBV19,NA,CASSMRVNTEAFF,TGTGCCAGTAGTATGAGGGTGAACACTGAAGCTTTCTTT
TRBJ2-7,NA,TRBV2,TRBD2,CASSATAGGVHEQYF,TGTGCCAGCAGCGCAACGGCGGGAGGAGTCCACGAGCAGTACTTC
TRBJ2-5,NA,TRBV6-5,TRBD2,CASRLSGRRETQYF,TGTGCCAGCAGGTTGAGCGGGAGGAGGGAGACCCAGTACTTC
TRBJ2-2,few,TRBV7-2,TRBD2,CASSLPTSGINTGELFF,TGTGCCAGCAGCCTCCCGACGAGCGGGATAAACACCGGGGAGCTGTTTTTT
TRBJ2-5,NA,TRBV7-2,TRBD2,CASSLIAGEEETQYF,TGTGCCAGCAGCTTAATAGCGGGAGAGGAGGAGACCCAGTACTTC
TRBJ1-5,NA,TRBV27,NA,CASSLGGPLRPQHF,TGTGCCAGCAGTTTAGGGGGCCCCTTGAGGCCCCAGCATTTT
TRBJ2-1,NA,TRBV11-3,TRBD2,CASSDSGPSEQFF,TGTGCCAGCAGCGATAGCGGGCCCTCCGAGCAGTTCTTC
TRBJ1-4,NA,TRBV4-2,TRBD1,CASSARGGQGVGEKLFF,TGTGCCAGCAGCGCTCGAGGGGGACAGGGCGTCGGTGAAAAACTGTTTTTT
TRBJ2-6,NA,TRBV7-9,TRBD2,CASSLLAGANVLTF,TGTGCCAGCAGCTTGCTAGCGGGAGCCAACGTCCTGACTTTC
TRBJ1-2,NA,TRBV6-1,TRBD1,CASSGRDRHNYGYTF,TGTGCCAGCAGTGGTAGGGACAGGCATAACTATGGCTACACCTTC
TRBJ2-7,few,TRBV6-5,NA,CASSYSGVRSEQYF,TGTGCCAGCAGTTACTCAGGGGTTAGGTCCGAGCAGTACTTC
TRBJ1-2,NA,TRBV6-5,TRBD1,CASSSRGQVDGYTF,TGTGCCAGCAGTTCTCGGGGACAGGTAGATGGCTACACCTTC
TRBJ1-2,NA,TRBV12-5,NA,CASGLDYRVRYGYTF,TGTGCTAGTGGTTTGGACTACAGGGTTCGGTATGGCTACACCTTC
TRBJ2-1,NA,TRBV30,TRBD2,CAWSPRLAGSYNEQFF,TGTGCCTGGAGTCCTCGACTAGCGGGCTCCTACAATGAGCAGTTCTTC
TRBJ2-7,NA,TRBV9,TRBD1,CASSRGLEQYF,TGTGCCAGCTCCAGGGGGCTCGAGCAGTACTTC
TRBJ2-5,NA,TRBV5-1,NA,CASSLYAAGNQETQYF,TGCGCCAGCAGCTTGTACGCCGCCGGTAACCAAGAGACCCAGTACTTC
TRBJ2-7,NA,TRBV28,NA,CASTGGPPYEQYF,TGTGCCAGCACGGGCGGGCCTCCCTACGAGCAGTACTTC
TRBJ2-1,NA,TRBV28,TRBD2,CASSFLGLADSSYNEQFF,TGTGCCAGCAGTTTCCTGGGACTAGCGGATAGCTCCTACAATGAGCAGTTCTTC
TRBJ2-7,NA,TRBV10-2,NA,CASSHWSYEQYF,TGCGCCAGCAGTCACTGGTCCTACGAGCAGTACTTC
TRBJ2-7,NA,TRBV5-1,TRBD1,CASSWGTGAYEQYF,TGCGCCAGCAGCTGGGGGACAGGGGCCTACGAGCAGTACTTC
TRBJ2-7,NA,TRBV19,TRBD2,CASSPGLAGGLTYEQYF,TGTGCCAGTAGCCCTGGACTAGCGGGAGGGCTCACCTACGAGCAGTACTTC